This T cell receptor beta chain appears in the sequencing data of a study of blood T cell repertoires in COVID-19. Study context: Donors in the United States, Italy and Spain gave samples during acute or convalescent COVID-19. From T cells, B-cell-depleted T cells, or PBMCs came the material, which was cDNA or gDNA.

The germline CDR1 and CDR2 sequences are SGHTA and FQGNSA. CDR3 size: 13 residues. The ends were cut back, 5 bases at V and 6 bases at J, with 11 bases in the middle. The method was immunoSEQ multiplex PCR; TCRdb's version includes in-frame clones alone and lacks a portion of them. The data contain around 340,000 clones, around 83% of them singletons. The TCR originated in a man younger than 45 with active or convalescent COVID-19. The rearrangement joins TRBV7-2 to TRBJ1-3; D is perhaps TRBD1 (6 bases). The sequenced sample consisted of peripheral blood. The CDR3 DNA follows: TGTGCCAGCAGCCCAGGGGCGGCAAACACCATATATTTT. Amino acid sequence: CASSPGAANTIYF.